These 4 T cell receptor beta chains originate from one sample sequenced in a study of shared clonotypes between healthy human individuals. Generated by immunoSEQ multiplex PCR, the TCRdb table keeps only in-frame clones and is missing some. The repertoire holds roughly 1,100,000 clones, with 75% as singletons. The sequencing sample was made of memory CD4+ T cells sorted from blood. Indicated subset: CD45RA-negative fraction. Every receptor here comes from a man between 18 and 29 years old in good health.

The chain has TRBV20-1 and TRBJ2-1, with D unclear. V lost 3 bases to trimming and J lost 3 bases, with 3 bases between them. This CDR3 region has 11 residues. Germline assignment: CDR1 DFQATT and CDR2 SNEGSKA (reference sequence). CDR3 coding DNA: TGCAGTGCTAGTTACTACAATGAGCAGTTCTTC. Translation gives CSASYYNEQFF.

This clone was seen at least ten times. The chain couples TRBV13 to TRBJ2-1; 14 positions match TRBD2. Looked up from germline, CDR1 is PRHDT and CDR2 is FYEKMQ (reference sequence). The CDR3 extends over 17 amino acids. With V trimmed by 4 bases and J by 10 bases, 12 bases remained unmatched. CDR3 nucleotides: TGTGCCAGCAGCTCGTCAGCCGGGACTAGCGGGAGACGGGAGCAGTTCTTC. Encoded protein: CASSSSAGTSGRREQFF.

The chain employs TRBV28 and TRBJ1-1; 7 nucleotides align to TRBD1. Germline CDR1 reads MDHEN; CDR2 reads SYDVKM. V was clipped by 6 bases and J by 6 bases; unmatched bases: 10. This CDR3 is built from 14 residues. The CDR3 region has the DNA TGTGCCAGCAGGCAGACTGGACAGGCCCCTGAAGCTTTCTTT. This encodes CASRQTGQAPEAFF.

The V and J genes are TRBV6-1 and TRBJ1-2; maybe TRBD1 (6 bases). From germline, CDR1 is MNHNS and CDR2 SASEGT. The CDR3 has 15 residues. V lost 0 bases, J lost 6 bases, and 14 bases lay in between. CDR3: CASSEAGSTGDGYTF. The CDR3 bases are TGTGCCAGCAGTGAAGCAGGGTCGACAGGAGATGGCTACACCTTC.